Shown below are 11 T cell receptor beta chains from a single sample sequenced in a study of early T cells in non-severe SARS-CoV-2 infection. TCRdb recomputed calls from the 5' RACE reads with MiXCR, one row per CDR3 protein. The table lists roughly 25,000 distinct CDR3 sequences, approximately 3.9% of them singletons. Source material: whole blood. Receptors originate from an adult who was a healthcare worker with PCR-confirmed SARS-CoV-2 infection or an uninfected control (not recorded which).

This clonotype was counted many times. This CDR3 reads CASSQSGGRTGELFF. CDR3 bases: TGCGCCAGCAGCCAAAGCGGGGGGCGGACCGGGGAGCTGTTTTTT. The V gene is TRBV10-2, the J gene TRBJ2-2, with TRBD2 matching 9 bases. Per the germline V gene, CDR1 is WSHSY and CDR2 is SAAADI. The CDR3 consists of 15 residues. Trimming took 6 bases from V and 5 from J; bases not matched to a gene: 7.

This clonotype was detected many times. The V and J genes are TRBV18 and TRBJ2-1; 9 nucleotides line up with TRBD2. The CDR3 is 15 amino acids. Trimming removed 6 bases from V and 5 bases from J; junction bases left unmatched: 8. CDR1 is KGHSH and CDR2 is LQKENI in the germline V gene. CDR3 DNA sequence: TGTGCCAGCTCTCTCGGACTAGCGACAAACAATGAGCAGTTCTTC. Amino acid sequence: CASSLGLATNNEQFF. Using reference TRBV18 and TRBJ2-1 for the parts outside the CDR3, the full variable domain is NAGVMQNPRHLVRRRGQEARLRCSPMKGHSHVYWYRQLPEEGLKFMVYLQKENIIDESGMPKERFSAEFPKEGPSILRIQQVVRGDSAAYFCASSLGLATNNEQFFGPGTRLTVL.

Many counts were recorded for this clonotype. This chain joins TRBV29-1 and TRBJ2-7; D remains unclear. The CDR3 contains 11 residues. V shed 6 bases and J shed 4 bases, with 10 bases lying between them. Per germline, CDR1 SQVTM and CDR2 ANQGSEA. DNA of the CDR3: TGCAGCGTGTGGGTAGGGTACGAGCAGTACTTC. Its protein is CSVWVGYEQYF.

This clonotype was counted only a few times. V and J are TRBV24-1 and TRBJ2-3; TRBD2 aligns across 8 bases. Trimming at V came to 2 bases and at J to 2 bases, leaving 5 bases not matched to a gene. This CDR3 region has 16 residues. CDR1 is KGHDR and CDR2 is SFDVKD in the germline V gene. The CDR3 DNA is TGTGCCACCAGTGATTCCCCAGCGGGGGACACAGATACGCAGTATTTT. Protein: CATSDSPAGDTDTQYF.

There are many counts of this clonotype. V and J are TRBV24-1 and TRBJ2-7; possible D gene TRBD1, 5 bases. The V gene lost 3 bases and the J gene lost 4 bases, with 18 bases spanning the gap. CDR1 KGHDR and CDR2 SFDVKD come from the germline V gene. The CDR3 covers 16 residues. Written as DNA, the CDR3 is TGTGCCACCAGTGATGCCTCCTACGACAGAAATTACGAGCAGTACTTC. The encoded protein is CATSDASYDRNYEQYF.

This clonotype has just a few counts. The genes are TRBV12-3 or TRBV12-4 and TRBJ1-5; D gene uncertain. CDR3 length: 17 residues. V gave up 4 bases and J gave up 2 bases, with 18 bases separating them. DNA for the CDR3: TGTGCCAGCAGTTCCATGTCGCTGTCTGGGGGCAATCAGCCCCAGCATTTT. Its translation: CASSSMSLSGGNQPQHF.

This clonotype has ten or more counts. The chain uses TRBV28 and TRBJ2-7; 9 bases agree with TRBD2. This CDR3 is built from 14 residues. The V gene's germline CDR1 is MDHEN and CDR2 SYDVKM. Trimming took 6 bases from V and 3 from J; bases not matched to a gene: 6. The CDR3 nucleotides read TGTGCCAGCAGCCGTAGCGGGAGTAACTACGAGCAGTACTTC. Its protein product is CASSRSGSNYEQYF.

This clonotype has more than one count but fewer than ten. The V gene is TRBV30, the J gene TRBJ1-2; perhaps TRBD1 as D (5 bases). V lost 2 bases, J lost 4 bases, and 14 bases lay in between. The CDR3 spans 14 residues. Germline-derived CDR1 and CDR2 are GTSNPN and SVGIG (reference sequence). The CDR3 region is CAWSHTGRTYGYTF. The CDR3 region has the DNA TGTGCCTGGAGTCATACGGGACGGACCTATGGCTACACCTTC.

This clonotype was found many times. This rearrangement joins TRBV12-5 to TRBJ1-4; the match to TRBD1 covers 8 bases. CDR1 LGHNT and CDR2 FRNRAP come from the germline V gene. Germline trimming cut 4 bases from V and 4 bases from J; bases unmatched to any gene: 23. The CDR3 loop spans 21 amino acids. CDR3 sequence: CASGSNGSEGFGQGSNEKLFF. The CDR3 DNA follows: TGTGCTAGTGGTTCTAACGGTTCAGAGGGCTTTGGACAGGGAAGTAATGAAAAACTGTTTTTT.

This clonotype was seen many times. The chain joins TRBV15 to TRBJ1-4, with D maybe TRBD1 (5 bases). Germline-derived CDR1 and CDR2 are LNHNV and YYDKDF (reference sequence). Trimming left V 5 bases short and J 4 bases short, with 8 bases between. CDR3 length equals 13 residues. The CDR3 DNA reads as TGTGCCACCAGCCGGGACTATAATGAAAAACTGTTTTTT. Its translation: CATSRDYNEKLFF.

This clonotype was seen many times. CDR3 nucleotide sequence: TGTGCCAGCAGCACCGGCGGACAACCGAACTATGGCTACACCTTC. Its protein product is CASSTGGQPNYGYTF. This chain joins TRBV6-6 and TRBJ1-2; possible D gene TRBD1, 5 bases. CDR1 and CDR2 (germline): MNHNY, SVGAGI (reference sequence). Between the trimmed V and J ends, which lost 6 bases and 2 bases, there was a span of 16 bases. The CDR3 has 15 residues.